A selection of T cell receptor beta chains follows, all from one sample in a study of cytomegalovirus exposure and HLA in healthy donors. Method: immunoSEQ multiplex PCR; TCRdb's copy keeps in-frame clones and lacks some. The data contain around 94,000 clones, more than 70% of them seen just once; the ten biggest clones take up roughly 9.3%. Material: PBMCs. These receptors were collected from a male donor in good health and CMV-seropositive. CDR3s include the opening cysteine and the closing phenylalanine or tryptophan. The order of the fields is V gene, D gene, CDR3 length, J gene, clone size, CDR3 protein, CDR3 DNA. D genes are given only for firm matches. A clone size is listed for some rows: how often the clone was seen (once, few, many), or a class if it is expanded.

V: TRBV27
D: TRBD2
length: 22
J: TRBJ2-3
size: once
CDR3: CASSLKVVGGLAGETSTDTQYF
DNA: TGTGCCAGCAGTTTAAAGGTAGTGGGGGGACTAGCGGGAGAGACTAGCACAGATACGCAGTATTTT

V: TRBV5-1
D: TRBD1
length: 18
J: TRBJ2-6
size: NA
CDR3: CASSLETGRATGANVLTF
DNA: TGCGCCAGCAGCTTGGAGACAGGGCGAGCGACTGGGGCCAACGTCCTGACTTTC

V: TRBV9
D: TRBD2
length: 15
J: TRBJ2-1
size: once
CDR3: CASSLAGASYNEQFF
DNA: TGTGCCAGCAGTCTAGCGGGAGCGTCCTACAATGAGCAGTTCTTC

V: TRBV10-1
D: TRBD2
length: 13
J: TRBJ2-7
size: few
CDR3: CASRRGGPYEQYF
DNA: TGCGCCAGCCGGCGGGGAGGGCCCTACGAGCAGTACTTC

V: TRBV19
D: NA
length: 15
J: TRBJ2-3
size: NA
CDR3: CASSIWLGGTDTQYF
DNA: TGTGCCAGTAGTATATGGCTAGGGGGTACAGATACGCAGTATTTT

V: TRBV14
D: TRBD2
length: 17
J: TRBJ2-3
size: NA
CDR3: CASSQAAGTTITDTQYF
DNA: TGTGCCAGCAGCCAAGCTGCGGGGACTACTATCACAGATACGCAGTATTTT

V: TRBV11-1
D: TRBD1
length: 17
J: TRBJ1-1
size: once
CDR3: CASSLGGSGGAFTEAFF
DNA: TGTGCCAGCAGCTTAGGAGGGTCAGGGGGCGCATTCACTGAAGCTTTCTTT

V: TRBV9
D: NA
length: 15
J: TRBJ1-5
size: NA
CDR3: CASSVEGQGGQPQHF
DNA: TGTGCCAGCAGCGTAGAAGGGCAGGGAGGCCAGCCCCAGCATTTT

V: TRBV19
D: NA
length: 14
J: TRBJ1-2
size: many
CDR3: CASRPGHPNYGYTF
DNA: TGTGCCAGTAGGCCGGGACATCCTAACTATGGCTACACCTTC

V: TRBV9
D: NA
length: 15
J: TRBJ1-2
size: few
CDR3: CASSSHGGGTYGYTF
DNA: TGTGCCAGCAGCTCTCACGGGGGGGGGACCTATGGCTACACCTTC

V: TRBV27
D: NA
length: 15
J: TRBJ2-5
size: NA
CDR3: CASRARDFPGETQYF
DNA: TGTGCCAGCAGGGCCCGGGACTTCCCTGGGGAGACCCAGTACTTC

V: TRBV29-1
D: TRBD2
length: 12
J: TRBJ2-5
size: NA
CDR3: CSVGLAGETQYF
DNA: TGCAGCGTTGGGCTAGCGGGGGAGACCCAGTACTTC

V: TRBV4-3
D: NA
length: 14
J: TRBJ2-7
size: NA
CDR3: CASSQDTGSYEQYF
DNA: TGCGCCAGCAGCCAAGATACAGGGTCGTACGAGCAGTACTTC